This TCR beta chain was retrieved from a study of cytomegalovirus exposure and HLA in healthy donors. Study-wide results and limits: After further analysis at a later stage, 17,000 or so TCR beta sequences were associated with HLA alleles at 0.05 false discovery rate.

Concerning this clone itself: What it binds is unknown.

It was with 60 Vbeta and 13 Jbeta primers that the PCR ran. Profiled with immunoSEQ multiplex PCR; TCRdb holds only in-frame clones, not every one. Of approximately 100,000 clones in the sample, 65% to 80% were seen once. Germline V CDR1 and CDR2: ENHRY, SYGVKD. This CDR3 has 11 residues. The V end was cut by 5 bases, the J end by 3 bases, with 3 bases between. The rearrangement uses TRBV10-3 and TRBJ2-3; no clear D gene. This sequence was found in a woman in her forties or fifties in good health and CMV-seropositive. Sequenced input: PBMCs. For the CDR3, the DNA is TGTGCCATCAGTACTACAGATACGCAGTATTTT. Translated: CAISTTDTQYF.